A single TCR beta chain is shown here with its context. What it binds is not known. The germline gene is not matched at one end of the junction; a read error may be the cause. The entry originates in a study of cytomegalovirus exposure and HLA in healthy donors. Study background: There were approximately 81 million unique TCRs (from HLA-typed donors) in an early data release. Study-wide findings and caveats: Researchers reported that a few CMV-associated chains were confirmed in vitro as CMV antigen-specific. The study designated fewer than 200 TCR beta chains cytomegalovirus-associated. Being productive about 87% or about 30% of the time was typical of most TCR beta V segments in an earlier analysis.

This PCR relied on a set of 60 Vbeta primers and 13 Jbeta primers. TCRdb keeps only in-frame clones here, not all; method: immunoSEQ multiplex PCR. The data show fewer than 65,000 clones, approximately 71% seen once. The CDR3 is 13 residues long. Per the germline V gene, CDR1 is SNHLY and CDR2 is FYNNEI. V is TRBV2 and J is TRBJ2-3; tentative D call: TRBD2 (5 bases). Sequenced: PBMCs. The sequence was obtained from a man over 45 in good health and CMV-seronegative. The CDR3 DNA reads as TGTGCCAGCGGTGAGGTGGAGCGGGATACGCAGTATTTT. Protein product: CASGEVERDTQYF. The full variable domain, its missing parts supplied by reference TRBV2 and TRBJ2-3, is EPEVTQTPSHQVTQMGQEVILRCVPISNHLYFYWYRQILGQKVEFLVSFYNNEISEKSEIFDDQFSVERPDGSNFTLKIRSTKLEDSAMYFCASGEVERDTQYFGPGTRLTVL.